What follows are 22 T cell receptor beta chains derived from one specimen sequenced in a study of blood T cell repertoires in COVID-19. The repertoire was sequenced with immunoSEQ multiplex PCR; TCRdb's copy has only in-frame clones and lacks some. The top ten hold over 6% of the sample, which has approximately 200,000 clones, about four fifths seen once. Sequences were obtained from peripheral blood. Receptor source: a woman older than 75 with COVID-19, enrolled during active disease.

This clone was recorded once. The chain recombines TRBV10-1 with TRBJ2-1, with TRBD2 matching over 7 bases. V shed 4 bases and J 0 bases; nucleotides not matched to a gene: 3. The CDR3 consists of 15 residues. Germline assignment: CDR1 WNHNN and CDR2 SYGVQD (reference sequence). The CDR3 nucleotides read TGCGCCAGCAGTGGAGCGGGGCACTCCTACAATGAGCAGTTCTTC. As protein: CASSGAGHSYNEQFF.

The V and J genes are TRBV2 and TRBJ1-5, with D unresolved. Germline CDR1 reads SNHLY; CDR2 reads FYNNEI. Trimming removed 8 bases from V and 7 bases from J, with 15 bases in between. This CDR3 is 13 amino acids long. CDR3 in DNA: TGTGCCAGCCACTTGAGGACGGGACAGCCCCAGCATTTT. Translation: CASHLRTGQPQHF. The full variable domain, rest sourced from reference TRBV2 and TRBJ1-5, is EPEVTQTPSHQVTQMGQEVILRCVPISNHLYFYWYRQILGQKVEFLVSFYNNEISEKSEIFDDQFSVERPDGSNFTLKIRSTKLEDSAMYFCASHLRTGQPQHFGDGTRLSIL.

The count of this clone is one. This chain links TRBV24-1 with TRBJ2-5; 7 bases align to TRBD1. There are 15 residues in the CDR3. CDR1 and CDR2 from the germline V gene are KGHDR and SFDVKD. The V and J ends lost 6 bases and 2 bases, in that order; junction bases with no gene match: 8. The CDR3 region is CATSLTGQPQETQYF. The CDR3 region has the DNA TGTGCCACCAGTCTAACGGGACAGCCTCAAGAGACCCAGTACTTC.

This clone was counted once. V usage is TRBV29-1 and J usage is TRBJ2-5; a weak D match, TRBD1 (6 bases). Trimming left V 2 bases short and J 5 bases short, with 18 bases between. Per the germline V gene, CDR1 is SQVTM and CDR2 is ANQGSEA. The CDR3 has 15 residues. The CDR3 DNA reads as TGCAGCGTTGAACCCCCGCAGGGGAAAGGGGAGACCCAGTACTTC. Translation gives CSVEPPQGKGETQYF. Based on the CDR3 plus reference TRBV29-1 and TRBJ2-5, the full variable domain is SAVISQKPSRDICQRGTSLTIQCQVDSQVTMMFWYRQQPGQSLTLIATANQGSEATYESGFVIDKFPISRPNLTFSTLTVSNMSPEDSSIYLCSVEPPQGKGETQYFGPGTRLLVL.

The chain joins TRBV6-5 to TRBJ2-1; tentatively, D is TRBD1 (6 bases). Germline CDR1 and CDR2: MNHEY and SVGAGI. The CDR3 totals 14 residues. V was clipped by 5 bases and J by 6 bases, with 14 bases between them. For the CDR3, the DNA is TGTGCCAGCAGTACCCAGGGGCTTAGCAATGAGCAGTTCTTC. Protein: CASSTQGLSNEQFF.

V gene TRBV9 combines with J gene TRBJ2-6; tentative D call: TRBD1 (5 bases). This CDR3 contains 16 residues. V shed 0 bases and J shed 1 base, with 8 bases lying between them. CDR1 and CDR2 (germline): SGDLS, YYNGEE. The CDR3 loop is CASSVGGVSGANVLTF. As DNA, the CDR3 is TGTGCCAGCAGCGTAGGGGGCGTATCTGGGGCCAACGTCCTGACTTTC.

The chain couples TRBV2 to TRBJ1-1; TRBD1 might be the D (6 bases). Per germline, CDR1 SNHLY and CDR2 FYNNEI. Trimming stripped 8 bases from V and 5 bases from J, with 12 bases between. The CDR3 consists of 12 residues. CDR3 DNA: TGTGCCAGCGACCTAACAGGGACTGAAGCTTTCTTT. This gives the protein CASDLTGTEAFF.

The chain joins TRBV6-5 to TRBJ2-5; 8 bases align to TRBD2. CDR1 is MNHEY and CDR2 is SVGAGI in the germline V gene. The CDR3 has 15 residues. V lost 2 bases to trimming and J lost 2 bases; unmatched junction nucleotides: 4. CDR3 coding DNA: TGTGCCAGCAGTTACCTAACGGGAGGGCAAGAGACCCAGTACTTC. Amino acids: CASSYLTGGQETQYF.

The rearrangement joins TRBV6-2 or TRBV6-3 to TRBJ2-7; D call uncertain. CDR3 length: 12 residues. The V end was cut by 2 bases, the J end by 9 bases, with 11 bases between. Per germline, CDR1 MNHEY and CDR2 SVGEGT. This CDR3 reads CASSYPYVGQYF. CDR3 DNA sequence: TGTGCCAGCAGTTACCCCTATGTCGGGCAGTACTTC.

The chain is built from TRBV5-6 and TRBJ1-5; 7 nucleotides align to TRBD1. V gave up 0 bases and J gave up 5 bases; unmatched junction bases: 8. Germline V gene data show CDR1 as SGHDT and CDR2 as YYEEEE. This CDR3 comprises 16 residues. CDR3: CASSLAGTASYQPQHF. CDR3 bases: TGTGCCAGCAGCTTGGCCGGGACAGCGAGCTATCAGCCCCAGCATTTT. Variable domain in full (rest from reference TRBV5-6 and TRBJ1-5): DAGVTQSPTHLIKTRGQQVTLRCSPKSGHDTVSWYQQALGQGPQFIFQYYEEEERQRGNFPDRFSGHQFPNYSSELNVNALLLGDSALYLCASSLAGTASYQPQHFGDGTRLSIL.

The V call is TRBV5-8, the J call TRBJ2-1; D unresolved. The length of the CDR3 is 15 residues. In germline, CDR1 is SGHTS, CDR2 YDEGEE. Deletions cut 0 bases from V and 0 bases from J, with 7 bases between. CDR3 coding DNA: TGTGCCAGCAGCTTGGGTGCGAGCTCCTACAATGAGCAGTTCTTC. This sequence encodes CASSLGASSYNEQFF.

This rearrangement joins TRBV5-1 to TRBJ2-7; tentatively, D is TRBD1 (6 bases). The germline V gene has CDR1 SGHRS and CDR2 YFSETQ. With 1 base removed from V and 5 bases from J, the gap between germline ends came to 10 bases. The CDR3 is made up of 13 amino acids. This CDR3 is CASSLTGSDEQYF. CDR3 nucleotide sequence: TGCGCCAGCAGCTTGACAGGGTCTGACGAGCAGTACTTC.

CDR3 nucleotides: TGTGCCAGTACCCTACCAGGGGGCTCCCGGACCCCCGGGGAGCTGTTTTTT. Translation gives CASTLPGGSRTPGELFF. This chain connects TRBV19 to TRBJ2-2, with 8 bases identical to TRBD1. Germline values: CDR1 LNHDA, CDR2 SQIVND (reference sequence). J was trimmed by 6 bases and V by 7 bases; bases with no gene match: 16. The CDR3 totals 17 residues. The entire variable domain, with the rest obtained from reference TRBV19 and TRBJ2-2, is as follows: DGGITQSPKYLFRKEGQNVTLSCEQNLNHDAMYWYRQDPGQGLRLIYYSQIVNDFQKGDIAEGYSVSREKKESFPLTVTSAQKNPTAFYLCASTLPGGSRTPGELFFGEGSRLTVL.

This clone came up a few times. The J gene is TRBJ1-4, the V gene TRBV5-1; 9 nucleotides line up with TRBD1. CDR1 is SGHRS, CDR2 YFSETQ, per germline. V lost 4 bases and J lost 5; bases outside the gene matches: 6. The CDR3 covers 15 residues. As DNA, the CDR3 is TGCGCCAGCAGCAAATCCGGGACAGGGAATGAAAAACTGTTTTTT. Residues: CASSKSGTGNEKLFF.

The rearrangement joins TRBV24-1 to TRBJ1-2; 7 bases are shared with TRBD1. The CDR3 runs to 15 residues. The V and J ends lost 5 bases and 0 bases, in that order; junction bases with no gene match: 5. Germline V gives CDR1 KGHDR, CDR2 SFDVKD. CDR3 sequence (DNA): TGTGCCACCAGTGCAGGGACAGCTACTAACTATGGCTACACCTTC. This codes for CATSAGTATNYGYTF.

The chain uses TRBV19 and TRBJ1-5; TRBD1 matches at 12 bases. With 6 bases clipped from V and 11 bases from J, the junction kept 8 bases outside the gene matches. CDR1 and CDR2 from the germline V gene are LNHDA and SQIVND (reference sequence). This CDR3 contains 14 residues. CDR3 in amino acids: CASSAGTGGLSQHF. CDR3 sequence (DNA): TGTGCCAGTAGCGCCGGGACAGGGGGCTTGTCCCAGCATTTT.

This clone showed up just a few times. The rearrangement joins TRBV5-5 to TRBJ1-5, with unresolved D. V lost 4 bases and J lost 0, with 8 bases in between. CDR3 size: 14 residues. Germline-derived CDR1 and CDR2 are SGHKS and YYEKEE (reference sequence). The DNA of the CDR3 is TGTGCCAGCAGCCCCGTAAATAGCAATCAGCCCCAGCATTTT. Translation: CASSPVNSNQPQHF.

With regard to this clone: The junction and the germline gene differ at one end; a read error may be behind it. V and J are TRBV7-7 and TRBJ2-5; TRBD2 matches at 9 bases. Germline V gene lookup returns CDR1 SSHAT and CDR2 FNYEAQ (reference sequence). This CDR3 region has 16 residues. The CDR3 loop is CASSLIGAGGQETQYF. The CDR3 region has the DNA TGTGCTAGCAGCTTAATCGGAGCGGGAGGTCAGGAGACCCAGTACTTC.

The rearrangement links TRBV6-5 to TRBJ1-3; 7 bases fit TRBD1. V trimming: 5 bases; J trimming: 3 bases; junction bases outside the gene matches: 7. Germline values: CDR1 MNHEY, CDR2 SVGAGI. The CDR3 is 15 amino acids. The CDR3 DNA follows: TGTGCCAGCAGTCAGGGACAGTTTATTGGAAACACCATATATTTT. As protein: CASSQGQFIGNTIYF.

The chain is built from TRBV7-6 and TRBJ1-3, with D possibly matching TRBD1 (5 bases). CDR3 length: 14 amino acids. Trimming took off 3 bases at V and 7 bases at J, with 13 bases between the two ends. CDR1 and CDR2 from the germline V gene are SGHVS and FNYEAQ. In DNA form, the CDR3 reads TGTGCCAGCAGCTTTGGGGGGAGTTTGAACACCATATATTTT. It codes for CASSFGGSLNTIYF.

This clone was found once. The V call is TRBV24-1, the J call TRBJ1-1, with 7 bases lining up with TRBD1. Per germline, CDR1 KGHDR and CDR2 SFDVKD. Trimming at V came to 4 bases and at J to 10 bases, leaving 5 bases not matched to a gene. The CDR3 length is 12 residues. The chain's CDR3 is CATSELTGIAFF. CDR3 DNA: TGTGCCACCAGTGAACTGACAGGGATAGCTTTCTTT.

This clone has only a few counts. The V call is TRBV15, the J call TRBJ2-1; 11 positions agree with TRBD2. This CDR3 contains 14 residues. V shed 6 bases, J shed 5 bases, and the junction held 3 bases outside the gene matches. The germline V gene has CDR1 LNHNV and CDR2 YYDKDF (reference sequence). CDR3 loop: CATRGTSGHNEQFF. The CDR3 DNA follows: TGTGCCACCAGGGGGACTAGCGGTCACAATGAGCAGTTCTTC.